Each of the 22 T cell receptor beta chains below was sequenced from the same sample in a study of CD8 T cells in Susac syndrome. RNA totalling roughly 0.45 to 1 ug underwent reverse transcription with random hexamers. In TCRdb, the immunoSEQ multiplex PCR reads were re-called with MiXCR into one record per CDR3 protein. The sample consists of approximately 180,000 distinct CDR3 sequences, about 95% of them appearing once. The sample taken for sequencing was CD4+ T cells from PBMCs. The receptors were gathered from a human donor with Susac syndrome.

The genes are TRBV10-3 and TRBJ2-3; perhaps TRBD2 as D (7 bases). The CDR3 contains 16 residues. Trimming took 0 bases from V and 6 from J, leaving 16 bases between them. Germline lookup yields CDR1 ENHRY and CDR2 SYGVKD. The CDR3 bases are TGTGCCATCAGTGAGTCGGTGGGGGGGCCCTCGGATACGCAGTATTTT. It yields the protein CAISESVGGPSDTQYF.

The rearrangement links TRBV15 to TRBJ2-2; TRBD1 is a possible D gene (6 bases). There are 13 residues in the CDR3. Trimming pared 8 bases from V and 7 bases from J, leaving 14 bases between. The germline CDR1 and CDR2 sequences are LNHNV and YYDKDF (reference sequence). CDR3 sequence: CATEGDLYGELFF. The CDR3 region has the DNA TGTGCCACCGAGGGGGATCTTTACGGGGAGCTGTTTTTT.

The J gene is TRBJ2-2, the V gene TRBV5-1, with 9 bases fitting TRBD2. Germline CDR1 SGHRS, CDR2 YFSETQ. V lost 0 bases to trimming and J lost 6 bases; unmatched junction nucleotides: 3. This CDR3 region has 15 residues. The CDR3 is CASSLGGLASGELFF. CDR3 coding DNA: TGCGCCAGCAGCTTGGGTGGACTAGCGTCCGGGGAGCTGTTTTTT.

The J gene is TRBJ2-6, the V gene TRBV19; D is unresolved. This CDR3 comprises 17 residues. The V and J ends lost 3 bases and 0 bases respectively, with 12 bases between them. The germline gives CDR1 LNHDA, CDR2 SQIVND (reference sequence). CDR3 protein: CASSIGLRSSGANVLTF. The CDR3 DNA sequence: TGTGCCAGTAGTATCGGGCTTAGATCCTCTGGGGCCAACGTCCTGACTTTC.

The count of this clonotype is one. V gene TRBV20-1 combines with J gene TRBJ2-2; TRBD1 aligns across 11 bases. CDR3 length: 15 residues. Trimming at V came to 4 bases and at J to 3 bases, leaving 4 bases not matched to a gene. Germline lookup yields CDR1 DFQATT and CDR2 SNEGSKA (reference sequence). CDR3 sequence: CSATGQGADTGELFF. DNA for the CDR3: TGCAGTGCTACAGGACAGGGGGCCGACACCGGGGAGCTGTTTTTT.

The V call is TRBV3-1, the J call TRBJ2-5, with D perhaps TRBD2 (5 bases). The V end lost 3 bases, the J end lost 0 bases, and 11 bases lay between the germline ends. There are 15 residues in the CDR3. Germline assignment: CDR1 LGHDT and CDR2 YNNKEL (reference sequence). The CDR3 bases are TGTGCCAGCAGCCAGATCCCGGGAAACCAAGAGACCCAGTACTTC. It codes for CASSQIPGNQETQYF.

This clonotype was seen just once. The gene calls are TRBV4-2 and TRBJ2-7, with D unresolved. This CDR3 is 12 amino acids long. The V end was cut by 5 bases, the J end by 3 bases, with 8 bases between. Looked up from germline, CDR1 is LGHNA and CDR2 is YNFKEQ. CDR3 sequence reads: CASSNDVYEQYF. Here the CDR3 DNA reads TGTGCCAGCAGCAACGATGTCTACGAGCAGTACTTC.

The CDR3 sequence is CSATRGSMNTEAFF. For the CDR3, the DNA is TGCAGTGCTACTAGAGGGAGCATGAACACTGAAGCTTTCTTT. The V and J genes are TRBV20-1 and TRBJ1-1; D uncertain. V was shortened by 4 bases and J by 0 bases, with 12 bases between the two germline ends. Germline values: CDR1 DFQATT, CDR2 SNEGSKA (reference sequence). The length of the CDR3 is 14 residues.

The V call is TRBV12-3 or TRBV12-4, the J call TRBJ2-3; tentatively, D is TRBD2 (6 bases). The length of the CDR3 is 17 residues. V was pared by 5 bases and J by 4 bases, with 22 bases between. The CDR3 loop reads CASSPRGLFIFADTQYF. CDR3 DNA sequence: TGTGCCAGCAGTCCTAGGGGACTTTTTATTTTCGCAGATACGCAGTATTTT.

J is TRBJ2-3 and V is TRBV4-1; TRBD2 is a possible D gene (7 bases). Germline V gene lookup returns CDR1 MGHRA and CDR2 YSYEKL. V was trimmed by 4 bases and J by 1 base, leaving 18 bases between them. The CDR3 runs to 17 residues. Written as DNA, the CDR3 is TGCGCCAGCAGCCCGGGGGGCCTTACGGCGCGCACAGATACGCAGTATTTT. It codes for CASSPGGLTARTDTQYF.

This clonotype was counted a single time. The rearrangement links TRBV2 to TRBJ2-7; 8 bases align to TRBD2. V lost 3 bases, J lost 6 bases, and 10 bases stayed unmatched. Germline values: CDR1 SNHLY, CDR2 FYNNEI. The CDR3 has 15 residues. The CDR3 coding sequence is TGTGCCAGCAGTGATGTTAGCGGGGACCCTTTCGAGCAGTACTTC. Its translation: CASSDVSGDPFEQYF.

This sequence joins TRBV28 and TRBJ2-5; possible D gene TRBD2, 6 bases. Germline values: CDR1 MDHEN, CDR2 SYDVKM. The CDR3 runs 15 residues. V was clipped by 2 bases and J by 2 bases, with 12 bases between them. CDR3 protein: CASSLDAGRQETQYF. CDR3 DNA: TGTGCCAGCAGTTTAGACGCGGGGAGGCAAGAGACCCAGTACTTC. Filled out from reference TRBV28 and TRBJ2-5, the complete variable domain reads DVKVTQSSRYLVKRTGEKVFLECVQDMDHENMFWYRQDPGLGLRLIYFSYDVKMKEKGDIPEGYSVSREKKERFSLILESASTNQTSMYLCASSLDAGRQETQYFGPGTRLLVL.

The rearrangement uses TRBV2 and TRBJ2-2; either TRBD1 or TRBD2 may fit D (6 bases each). This CDR3 contains 16 residues. The germline V and J ends were trimmed by 4 bases and 2 bases, with 14 bases remaining between them. Germline V lookup: CDR1 SNHLY, CDR2 FYNNEI. The CDR3 loop is CASSVWGARNTGELFF. DNA of the CDR3: TGTGCCAGCAGTGTGTGGGGGGCGAGAAACACCGGGGAGCTGTTTTTT.

The genes are TRBV4-1 and TRBJ2-7; 9 bases match TRBD2. Germline CDR1 MGHRA, CDR2 YSYEKL. Trimming at V came to 0 bases and at J to 1 base, leaving 10 bases not matched to a gene. This CDR3 spans 18 amino acids. The CDR3 is CASSQDSASGVGSYEQYF. CDR3 DNA sequence: TGCGCCAGCAGCCAAGATTCAGCTAGCGGGGTAGGATCCTACGAGCAGTACTTC.

The chain recombines TRBV15 with TRBJ2-7, with D possibly TRBD1 on 5 matching bases. The V gene lost 0 bases and the J gene lost 5 bases, with 14 bases spanning the gap. The germline V gene has CDR1 LNHNV and CDR2 YYDKDF (reference sequence). The CDR3 is 15 residues long. The chain's CDR3 is CATSRDQATGHEQYF. The CDR3 coding sequence is TGTGCCACCAGCAGAGACCAGGCCACAGGACACGAGCAGTACTTC.

This chain connects TRBV20-1 to TRBJ2-2; 10 bases agree with TRBD1. The J segment lost 6 bases and the V segment lost 3 bases, leaving 10 bases of the junction unmatched. The CDR3 is 16 amino acids. Germline-derived CDR1 and CDR2 are DFQATT and SNEGSKA (reference sequence). CDR3: CSARPRDRGIAGELFF. CDR3 nucleotide sequence: TGCAGTGCTAGGCCTCGGGACAGGGGTATCGCCGGGGAGCTGTTTTTT.

CDR3 loop: CASRSTDNYGYTF. The DNA for the CDR3 is TGTGCCAGCAGATCGACAGATAACTATGGCTACACCTTC. This chain joins TRBV6-2 or TRBV6-3 and TRBJ1-2, with D perhaps TRBD1 (5 bases). Germline loops: CDR1 MNHEY, CDR2 SVGEGT. This CDR3 is 13 amino acids long. The V end lost 6 bases, the J end lost 1 base, and 9 bases lay between the germline ends.

The V gene is TRBV29-1, the J gene TRBJ1-5; tentative D call: TRBD1 (5 bases). The CDR3 spans 16 residues. The germline V gene has CDR1 SQVTM and CDR2 ANQGSEA. V dropped 6 bases and J dropped 0 bases, with 18 bases sitting between them. CDR3 in amino acids: CSVAATGQGSNQPQHF. DNA for the CDR3: TGCAGCGTGGCCGCGACGGGGCAGGGTAGCAATCAGCCCCAGCATTTT.

The rearrangement joins TRBV30 to TRBJ2-5; TRBD2 might be the D (5 bases). V was trimmed by 3 bases and J by 2 bases, leaving 10 bases between them. Germline V gene lookup returns CDR1 GTSNPN and CDR2 SVGIG (reference sequence). CDR3 length: 13 residues. In nucleotides, the CDR3 is TGTGCCTGGAGCCGGGGTATTCAAGAGACCCAGTACTTC. Its protein product is CAWSRGIQETQYF.

J is TRBJ2-4 and V is TRBV3-1, with 7 bases aligning to TRBD1. This CDR3 has 15 residues. V dropped 4 bases and J dropped 6; count of bases not matched to a gene: 9. The V gene's germline CDR1 is LGHDT and CDR2 YNNKEL (reference sequence). The CDR3 sequence: CASSPGTAEGNIQYF. The CDR3 nucleotides read TGTGCCAGCAGCCCCGGGACAGCCGAAGGAAACATTCAGTACTTC.

This chain joins TRBV4-3 and TRBJ2-7, with 12 bases identical to TRBD1. Per the germline V gene, CDR1 is LGHNA and CDR2 is YSLEER. V trimming: 1 base; J trimming: 7 bases; junction bases outside the gene matches: 5. CDR3 size: 15 residues. For the CDR3, the DNA is TGCGCCAGCAGCCAAGCGGGACAGGGGGCGCGGGAGCAGTACTTC. Protein: CASSQAGQGAREQYF.

This rearrangement joins TRBV7-2 to TRBJ2-1; 7 bases align to TRBD1. Germline values: CDR1 SGHTA, CDR2 FQGNSA. The length of the CDR3 is 15 residues. Trimming removed 6 bases from V and 2 bases from J; junction bases left unmatched: 7. CDR3 DNA sequence: TGTGCCAGCAGTCCGACAGGGACCACCTACAATGAGCAGTTCTTC. It is translated as CASSPTGTTYNEQFF.